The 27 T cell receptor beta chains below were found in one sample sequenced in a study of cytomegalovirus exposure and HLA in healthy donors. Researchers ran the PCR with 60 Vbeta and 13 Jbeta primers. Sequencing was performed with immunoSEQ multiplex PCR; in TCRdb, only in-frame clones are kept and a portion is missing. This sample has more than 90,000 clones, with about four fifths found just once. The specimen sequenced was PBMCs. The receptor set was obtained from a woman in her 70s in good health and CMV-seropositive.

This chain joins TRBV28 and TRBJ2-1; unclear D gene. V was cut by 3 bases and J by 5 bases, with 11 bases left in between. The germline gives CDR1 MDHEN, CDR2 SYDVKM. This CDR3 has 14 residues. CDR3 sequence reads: CASSLWAIDNEQFF. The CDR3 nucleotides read TGTGCCAGCAGTTTGTGGGCGATAGACAATGAGCAGTTCTTC.

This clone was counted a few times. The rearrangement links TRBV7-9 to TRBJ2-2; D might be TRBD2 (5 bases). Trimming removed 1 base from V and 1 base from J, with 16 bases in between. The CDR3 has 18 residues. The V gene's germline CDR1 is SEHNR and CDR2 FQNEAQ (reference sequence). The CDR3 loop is CASSLDRFERRNTGELFF. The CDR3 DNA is TGTGCCAGCAGCTTAGACCGATTTGAGCGGCGGAACACCGGGGAGCTGTTTTTT.

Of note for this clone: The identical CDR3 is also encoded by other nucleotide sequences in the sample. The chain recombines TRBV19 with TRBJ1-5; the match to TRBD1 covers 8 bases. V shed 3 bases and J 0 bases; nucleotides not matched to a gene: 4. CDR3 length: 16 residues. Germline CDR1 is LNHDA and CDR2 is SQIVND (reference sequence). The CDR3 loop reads CASSIARGRSNQPQHF. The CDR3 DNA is TGTGCCAGTAGTATCGCCAGGGGGCGTAGCAATCAGCCCCAGCATTTT.

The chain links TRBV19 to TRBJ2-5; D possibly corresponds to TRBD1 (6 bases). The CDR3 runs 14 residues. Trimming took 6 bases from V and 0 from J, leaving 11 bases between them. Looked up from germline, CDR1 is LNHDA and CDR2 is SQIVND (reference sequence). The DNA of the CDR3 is TGTGCCAGTAGCCCGACAGGATACCAAGAGACCCAGTACTTC. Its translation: CASSPTGYQETQYF.

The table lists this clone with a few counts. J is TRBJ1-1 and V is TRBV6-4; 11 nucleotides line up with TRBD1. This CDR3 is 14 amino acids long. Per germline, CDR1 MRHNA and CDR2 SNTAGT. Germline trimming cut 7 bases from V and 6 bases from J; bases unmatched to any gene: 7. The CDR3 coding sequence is TGTGCCAGCATTCCTGGACAGGGGGCTGCTGAAGCTTTCTTT. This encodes CASIPGQGAAEAFF.

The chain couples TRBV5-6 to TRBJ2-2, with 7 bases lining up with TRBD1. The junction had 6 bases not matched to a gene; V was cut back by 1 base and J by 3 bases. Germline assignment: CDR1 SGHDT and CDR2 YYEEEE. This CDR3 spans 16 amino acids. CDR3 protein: CASSLLRQGDTGELFF. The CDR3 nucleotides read TGTGCCAGCAGCTTGCTAAGACAGGGCGACACCGGGGAGCTGTTTTTT.

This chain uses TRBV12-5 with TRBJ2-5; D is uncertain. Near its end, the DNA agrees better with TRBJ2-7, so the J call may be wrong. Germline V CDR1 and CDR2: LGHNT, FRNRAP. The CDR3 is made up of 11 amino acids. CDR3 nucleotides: TGTGCTAGTGGTTTAACCTACGAGCAGTACTTC. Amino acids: CASGLTYEQYF.

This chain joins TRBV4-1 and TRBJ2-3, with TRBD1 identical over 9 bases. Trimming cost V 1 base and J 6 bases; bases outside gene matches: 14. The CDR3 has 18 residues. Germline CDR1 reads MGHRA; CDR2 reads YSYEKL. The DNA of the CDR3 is TGCGCCAGCAGCCAAGTCCACCCCGGACAGGGGATCAGGGATACGCAGTATTTT. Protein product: CASSQVHPGQGIRDTQYF.

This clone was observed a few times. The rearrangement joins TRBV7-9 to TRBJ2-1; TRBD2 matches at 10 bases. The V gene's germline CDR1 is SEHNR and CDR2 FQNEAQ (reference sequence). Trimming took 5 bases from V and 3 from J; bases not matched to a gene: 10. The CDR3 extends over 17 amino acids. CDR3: CASSGALGTSDYNEQFF. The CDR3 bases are TGTGCCAGCAGCGGGGCCCTTGGGACTAGCGACTACAATGAGCAGTTCTTC.

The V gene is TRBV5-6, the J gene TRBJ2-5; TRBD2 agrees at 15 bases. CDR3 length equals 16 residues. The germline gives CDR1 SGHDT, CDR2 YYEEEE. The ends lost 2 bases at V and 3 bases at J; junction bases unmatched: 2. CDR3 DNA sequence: TGTGCCAGCAGCTTCAGGACTAGCGGGAGGGAAGAGACCCAGTACTTC. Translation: CASSFRTSGREETQYF.

CDR3 coding DNA: TGCGCCAGCAGCTCCGACAGGGGGCGCATCACCGGGGAGCTGTTTTTT. This encodes CASSSDRGRITGELFF. The chain couples TRBV5-1 to TRBJ2-2, with 10 bases identical to TRBD1. The V gene's germline CDR1 is SGHRS and CDR2 YFSETQ. The CDR3 covers 16 residues. J lost 4 bases, V lost 3 bases, and 6 bases had no gene match.

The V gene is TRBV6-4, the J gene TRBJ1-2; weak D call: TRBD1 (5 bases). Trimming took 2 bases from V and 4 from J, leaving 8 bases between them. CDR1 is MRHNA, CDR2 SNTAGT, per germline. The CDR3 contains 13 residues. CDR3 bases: TGTGCCAGCAGTGACCCGGGGGGCTATGGCTACACCTTC. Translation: CASSDPGGYGYTF.

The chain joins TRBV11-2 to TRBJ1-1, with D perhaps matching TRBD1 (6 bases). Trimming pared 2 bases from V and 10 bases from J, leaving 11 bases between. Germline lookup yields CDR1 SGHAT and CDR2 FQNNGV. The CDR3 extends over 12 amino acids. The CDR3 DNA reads TGTGCCAGCAGCTTAACAGGGTTAGGAGCTTTCTTT. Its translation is CASSLTGLGAFF.

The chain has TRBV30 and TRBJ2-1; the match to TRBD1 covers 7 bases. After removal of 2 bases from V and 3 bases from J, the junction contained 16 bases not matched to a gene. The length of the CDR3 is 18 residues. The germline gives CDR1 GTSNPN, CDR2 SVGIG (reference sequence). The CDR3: CAWSLRSRGGLRYNEQFF. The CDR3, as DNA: TGTGCCTGGAGTTTACGCTCAAGAGGGGGCTTACGCTACAATGAGCAGTTCTTC.

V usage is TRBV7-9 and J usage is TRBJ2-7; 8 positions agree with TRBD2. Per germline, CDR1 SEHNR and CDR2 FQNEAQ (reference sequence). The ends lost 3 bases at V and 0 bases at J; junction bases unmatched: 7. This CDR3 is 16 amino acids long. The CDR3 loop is CASSFGAGTSSYEQYF. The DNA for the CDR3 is TGTGCCAGCAGCTTCGGCGCGGGGACTAGCTCCTACGAGCAGTACTTC.

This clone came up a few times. CDR3 DNA sequence: TGCGCCAGCAGCCAGGGACAGTCTAGCACAGATACGCAGTATTTT. Translation: CASSQGQSSTDTQYF. The rearrangement links TRBV4-3 to TRBJ2-3; 7 nucleotides align to TRBD1. J lost 0 bases, V lost 3 bases, and 3 bases had no gene match. The CDR3 runs 15 residues. CDR1 LGHNA and CDR2 YSLEER come from the germline V gene.

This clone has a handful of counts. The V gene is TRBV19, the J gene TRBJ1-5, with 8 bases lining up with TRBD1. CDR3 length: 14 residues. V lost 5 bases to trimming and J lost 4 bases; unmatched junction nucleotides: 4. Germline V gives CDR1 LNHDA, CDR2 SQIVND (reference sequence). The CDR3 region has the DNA TGTGCCAGTAGTCTAACAGGGGGAAATCAGCCCCAGCATTTT. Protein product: CASSLTGGNQPQHF.

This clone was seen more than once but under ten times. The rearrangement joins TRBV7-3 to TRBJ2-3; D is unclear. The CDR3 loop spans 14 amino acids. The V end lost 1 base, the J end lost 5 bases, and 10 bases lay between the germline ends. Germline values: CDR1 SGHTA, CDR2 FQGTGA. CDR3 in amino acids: CASSLSGRGDTQYF. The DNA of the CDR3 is TGTGCCAGCAGCTTAAGTGGTCGAGGAGATACGCAGTATTTT.

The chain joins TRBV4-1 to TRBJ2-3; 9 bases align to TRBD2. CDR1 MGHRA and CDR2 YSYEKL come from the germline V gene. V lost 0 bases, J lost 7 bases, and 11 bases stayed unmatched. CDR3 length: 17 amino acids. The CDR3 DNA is TGCGCCAGCAGCCAAGAACCCCACAGCGGGAGGCTATATACGCAGTATTTT. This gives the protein CASSQEPHSGRLYTQYF.

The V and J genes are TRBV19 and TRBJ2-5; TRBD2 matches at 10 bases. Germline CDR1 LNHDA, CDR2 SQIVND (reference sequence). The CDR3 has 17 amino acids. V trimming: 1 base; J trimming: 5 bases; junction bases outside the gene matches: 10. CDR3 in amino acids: CASSIALASGSGETQYF. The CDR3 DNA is TGTGCCAGTAGTATAGCCCTAGCTAGCGGGAGCGGGGAGACCCAGTACTTC.

The CDR3 spells CASTSGQASYNEQFF. DNA of the CDR3: TGTGCCAGCACCTCAGGACAGGCTTCCTACAATGAGCAGTTCTTC. The chain uses TRBV6-6 and TRBJ2-1, with TRBD1 matching 7 bases. The CDR3 spans 15 residues. Germline V gene data show CDR1 as MNHNY and CDR2 as SVGAGI (reference sequence). The trim removed 7 bases at V and 1 base at J, leaving 7 bases unmatched.

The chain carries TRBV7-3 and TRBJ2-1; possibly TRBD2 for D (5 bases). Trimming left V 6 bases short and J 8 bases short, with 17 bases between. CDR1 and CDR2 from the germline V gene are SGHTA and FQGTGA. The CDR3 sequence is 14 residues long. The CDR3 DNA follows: TGTGCCAGCAGTAAAATGGGTCTAGCCGATGAGCAGTTCTTC. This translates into CASSKMGLADEQFF.

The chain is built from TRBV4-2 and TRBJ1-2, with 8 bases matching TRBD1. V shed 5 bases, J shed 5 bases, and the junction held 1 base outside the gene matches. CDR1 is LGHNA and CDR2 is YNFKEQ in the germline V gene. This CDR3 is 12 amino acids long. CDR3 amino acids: CASSGTGYGYTF. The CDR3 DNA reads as TGTGCCAGCAGCGGGACAGGATATGGCTACACCTTC.

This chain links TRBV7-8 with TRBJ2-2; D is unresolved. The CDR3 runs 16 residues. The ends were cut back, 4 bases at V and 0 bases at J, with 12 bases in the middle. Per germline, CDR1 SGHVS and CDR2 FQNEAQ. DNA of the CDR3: TGTGCCAGCAGCTCAACCTCGGTTTCGAACACCGGGGAGCTGTTTTTT. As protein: CASSSTSVSNTGELFF.

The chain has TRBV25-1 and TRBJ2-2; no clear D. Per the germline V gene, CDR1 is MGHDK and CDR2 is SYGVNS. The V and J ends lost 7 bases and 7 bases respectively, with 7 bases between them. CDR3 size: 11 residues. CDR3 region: CASTLGGELFF. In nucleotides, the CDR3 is TGTGCCAGCACCCTAGGCGGGGAGCTGTTTTTT.

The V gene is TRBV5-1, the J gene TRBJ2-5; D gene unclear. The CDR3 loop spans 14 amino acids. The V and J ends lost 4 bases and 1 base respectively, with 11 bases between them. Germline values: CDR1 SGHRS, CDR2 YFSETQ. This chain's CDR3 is CASSPTVLQETQYF. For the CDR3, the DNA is TGCGCCAGCAGCCCTACAGTTCTCCAAGAGACCCAGTACTTC. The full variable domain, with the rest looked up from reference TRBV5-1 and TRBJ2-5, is KAGVTQTPRYLIKTRGQQVTLSCSPISGHRSVSWYQQTPGQGLQFLFEYFSETQRNKGNFPGRFSGRQFSNSRSEMNVSTLELGDSALYLCASSPTVLQETQYFGPGTRLLVL.

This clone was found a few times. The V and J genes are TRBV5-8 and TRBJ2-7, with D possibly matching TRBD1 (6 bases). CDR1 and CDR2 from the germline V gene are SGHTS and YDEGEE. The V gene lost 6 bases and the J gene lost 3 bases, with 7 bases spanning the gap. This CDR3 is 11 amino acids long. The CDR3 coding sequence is TGTGCCAGCAACAGGGTCTACGAGCAGTACTTC. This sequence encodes CASNRVYEQYF.